This passage covers 13 T cell receptor beta chains from one sample sequenced in a study of blood T cells in healthy people across ages. A J-beta primer mix and a sample-barcoded 5' primer were used in a second PCR of roughly 6 to 12 cycles. TCRdb re-called the 5' RACE reads with MiXCR, one entry per CDR3 protein. The table has 540,000 or so distinct CDR3 sequences, roughly 43% seen once. The sample comprised blood. These TCRs come from a man older than 75 in good health.

The chain combines TRBV20-1 with TRBJ2-3; possibly TRBD1 for D (5 bases). CDR1 is DFQATT and CDR2 is SNEGSKA in the germline V gene (reference sequence). CDR3 size: 16 residues. V was pared by 0 bases and J by 2 bases, with 15 bases between. CDR3 nucleotide sequence: TGCAGTGCTAGAGATCCTGGGTCAGGGCTCACAGATACGCAGTATTTT. Amino acid sequence: CSARDPGSGLTDTQYF.

This clonotype showed up just a few times. V and J are TRBV6-5 and TRBJ2-7; no definite D call. Germline V lookup: CDR1 MNHEY, CDR2 SVGAGI. Trimming cost V 7 bases and J 0 bases, with 13 bases left between them. The CDR3 totals 14 residues. The CDR3 coding sequence is TGTGCCAGCACTTCAGGAGCGTTCTCCTACGAGCAGTACTTC. Translation gives CASTSGAFSYEQYF.

This CDR3 is CASSYGVSSPLHF. The CDR3 DNA sequence: TGTGCCAGCAGCTACGGGGTGAGCTCACCCCTCCACTTT. The genes are TRBV3-1 and TRBJ1-6; D unclear. The germline V gene encodes CDR1 LGHDT and CDR2 YNNKEL (reference sequence). Trimming cost V 5 bases and J 10 bases, with 12 bases left between them. The CDR3 consists of 13 residues.

The chain joins TRBV6-2 or TRBV6-3 to TRBJ2-5; D is perhaps TRBD2 (6 bases). This CDR3 is built from 17 residues. Germline V gene sequence: CDR1 MNHEY, CDR2 SVGEGT. V lost 7 bases, J lost 0 bases, and 21 bases lay in between. The CDR3 DNA is TGTGCCAGCAACCCTTTCCTTACGGCTAGCGACCAAGAGACCCAGTACTTC. Protein product: CASNPFLTASDQETQYF.

Comment on this clonotype: A read error is likely, as this CDR3 ends without the conserved phenylalanine or tryptophan. The rearrangement uses TRBV20-1 and TRBJ2-4, with no clear D. The CDR3 totals 13 residues. Germline CDR1 and CDR2: DFQATT and SNEGSKA (reference sequence). V was pared by 7 bases and J by 6 bases, with 16 bases between. The CDR3 region is CSVYLVGRNIQYL. As DNA, the CDR3 is TGCAGTGTCTACCTAGTAGGGCGAAACATTCAGTACCTC.

J is TRBJ2-1 and V is TRBV28; 9 nucleotides match TRBD2. CDR1 and CDR2 (germline): MDHEN, SYDVKM. Germline trimming cut 7 bases from V and 4 bases from J; bases unmatched to any gene: 8. The CDR3 has 15 residues. The CDR3 protein is CASTERLAEYNEQFF. As DNA, the CDR3 is TGTGCCAGCACGGAAAGACTAGCGGAATACAATGAGCAGTTCTTC.

The V gene is TRBV5-1, the J gene TRBJ1-2; no definite D call. This CDR3 region has 14 residues. The germline V gene encodes CDR1 SGHRS and CDR2 YFSETQ. Trimming pared 3 bases from V and 1 base from J, leaving 10 bases between. CDR3 sequence reads: CASSSLDVNYGYTF. The CDR3 DNA sequence: TGCGCCAGCAGCTCCCTGGACGTTAACTATGGCTACACCTTC.

This clonotype was seen only a few times. The chain joins TRBV24-1 to TRBJ2-3, with D unresolved. The CDR3 extends over 12 amino acids. The V and J ends lost 2 bases and 6 bases respectively, with 5 bases between them. Germline V gene data show CDR1 as KGHDR and CDR2 as SFDVKD. The CDR3 sequence: CATSDYEDTQYF. The CDR3, as DNA: TGTGCCACCAGTGATTACGAGGATACGCAGTATTTT.

The gene calls are TRBV20-1 and TRBJ2-2, with D perhaps given as TRBD1 or TRBD2 (6 bases each). V lost 6 bases to trimming and J lost 7 bases, with 15 bases between them. This CDR3 contains 13 residues. Germline-derived CDR1 and CDR2 are DFQATT and SNEGSKA (reference sequence). As DNA, the CDR3 is TGCAGTGCACGCTCGGGGGCGATCGGGGAGCTGTTTTTT. This sequence encodes CSARSGAIGELFF.

This clonotype has just one count. This chain joins TRBV2 and TRBJ1-1, with D possibly being TRBD1 (5 bases). In germline, CDR1 is SNHLY, CDR2 FYNNEI. This CDR3 region has 12 residues. With 7 bases removed from V and 4 bases from J, the gap between germline ends came to 10 bases. CDR3 nucleotides: TGTGCCAGCATGAGGAGGGGCACTGAAGCTTTCTTT. Encoded protein: CASMRRGTEAFF.

This clonotype was detected only a few times. Here the CDR3 reads CASGLAGAGDTQYF. The CDR3 DNA follows: TGTGCCAGCGGACTAGCGGGAGCCGGGGATACGCAGTATTTT. This chain uses TRBV25-1 with TRBJ2-3, with 13 bases fitting TRBD2. Trimming took 8 bases from V and 6 from J; bases not matched to a gene: 5. CDR3 length: 14 residues. Per germline, CDR1 MGHDK and CDR2 SYGVNS.

V and J are TRBV5-1 and TRBJ1-1; no clear D gene. In germline, CDR1 is SGHRS, CDR2 YFSETQ. Trimming pared 1 base from V and 3 bases from J, leaving 7 bases between. This CDR3 contains 13 residues. The CDR3 protein is CASSLREYTEAFF. The CDR3 coding sequence is TGCGCCAGCAGCTTGAGGGAGTACACTGAAGCTTTCTTT.

The chain is built from TRBV27 and TRBJ1-2; 8 bases are shared with TRBD1. Germline loops: CDR1 MNHEY, CDR2 SMNVEV (reference sequence). The CDR3 spans 16 residues. Trimming took 0 bases from V and 1 from J; bases not matched to a gene: 4. The DNA of the CDR3 is TGTGCCAGCAGTTTATCGACAGGGGAGCTTAACTATGGCTACACCTTC. Its protein is CASSLSTGELNYGYTF.